These T cell receptor beta chains were read from a single sample in a study of cytomegalovirus exposure and HLA in healthy donors. Data came from immunoSEQ multiplex PCR; TCRdb stores just in-frame clones and leaves some out. The sample has approximately 100,000 clones, 50% to 75% seen once; the top ten hold 3% to 4%. The source material was PBMCs. The source of these receptors is a man younger than 45 in good health and CMV-seronegative. The CDR3 runs from the conserved cysteine through the conserved F or W. The order of the fields is clone size, J gene, V gene, D gene, CDR3 DNA, CDR3 protein. D genes are given only for firm matches. For some rows the clone size is stated as once, few or many, or as a class when expanded; others skip it.

>NA|TRBJ2-7|TRBV4-1|TRBD1
TGCGCCAGCAGCCAAGCCGGGACAGGCATCTACGAGCAGTACTTC
CASSQAGTGIYEQYF
>once|TRBJ1-1|TRBV6-5|NA
TGTGCCAGCAGTACCTCAGGGAAAGCTTTCTTT
CASSTSGKAFF
>NA|TRBJ2-1|TRBV4-2|TRBD2
TGTGCCAGCAGCCTTACTAGCGGGGCCTACAATGAGCAGTTCTTC
CASSLTSGAYNEQFF
>NA|TRBJ2-7|TRBV7-9|NA
TGTTCCAGCACCTTAGAGACTGCATGGCCAAACTACGAGCAGTACTTC
CSSTLETAWPNYEQYF
>few|TRBJ1-2|TRBV2|NA
TGTGCCAGCAGTGAGGGGGGAGGCTACACCTTC
CASSEGGGYTF
>NA|TRBJ1-1|TRBV7-9|TRBD1
TGTGCCACTCACAGGGGAACTGAAGCTTTCTTT
CATHRGTEAFF
>NA|TRBJ2-3|TRBV7-3|TRBD2
TGTGCCAGCAGCCTCGGACTAGCAGAAACAGATACGCAGTATTTT
CASSLGLAETDTQYF
>NA|TRBJ1-3|TRBV18|NA
TGTGCCAGCTCACCGATTCCTTCAGGGTACGGAAACACCATATATTTT
CASSPIPSGYGNTIYF
>once|TRBJ1-4|TRBV29-1|NA
TGCAGCGTTTCCCCGACGGGAACTAATGAAAAACTGTTTTTT
CSVSPTGTNEKLFF
>NA|TRBJ2-2|TRBV13|NA
TGTGCCAGCAGCCCGAGAACGAACACCGGGGAGCTGTTTTTT
CASSPRTNTGELFF
>NA|TRBJ2-7|TRBV11-1|TRBD2
TGTGCCAGCAGCCCCGTGACTAGCGGGAGCCCCTGGCAGTACTTC
CASSPVTSGSPWQYF
>few|TRBJ2-1|TRBV11-2|NA
TGTGCCAGCTCATACAGGGTGCAGTCCTACAATGAGCAGTTCTTC
CASSYRVQSYNEQFF
>few|TRBJ1-4|TRBV19|NA
TGTGCCAGTAGTCCCAGCTCCGGGTCTAATGAAAAACTGTTTTTT
CASSPSSGSNEKLFF
>NA|TRBJ2-3|TRBV6-1|NA
TGTGCCAGCAGAGTAGGGGGCACAGATACGCAGTATTTT
CASRVGGTDTQYF
>NA|TRBJ2-2|TRBV5-4|NA
TGTGCCAGCAGCTTGGTCATCACCGGGGAGCTGTTTTTT
CASSLVITGELFF
>NA|TRBJ2-3|TRBV27|TRBD2
TGTGCCAGCAGAGTCAGCGGGGGGGCAGATACGCAGTATTTT
CASRVSGGADTQYF
>few|TRBJ2-1|TRBV11-2|TRBD2
TGTGCCAGCAGTCGACTAGCGGGATCCAGCAATGAGCAGTTCTTC
CASSRLAGSSNEQFF
>few|TRBJ2-5|TRBV11-3|NA
TGTGCCAGCAGCTTACGGGGGGCGTCGCAAGAGACCCAGTACTTC
CASSLRGASQETQYF
>NA|TRBJ2-1|TRBV7-3|TRBD2
TGTGCCAGCAGCTTTCGAGGGACTAGGGACAATGAGCAGTTCTTC
CASSFRGTRDNEQFF
>NA|TRBJ2-5|TRBV5-1|NA
TGCGCCAGCAGCTTGGCAGTCCAAGAGACCCAGTACTTC
CASSLAVQETQYF
>NA|TRBJ2-1|TRBV7-8|TRBD2
TGTGCCAGCAGCTTAGAAACTAGCGGGACGTTCGGGGAGTTCTTC
CASSLETSGTFGEFF
>NA|TRBJ2-7|TRBV5-1|NA
TGCGCCAGCAGCCGGGGTCTGGTTGACGAGCAGTACTTC
CASSRGLVDEQYF
>few|TRBJ2-2|TRBV19|TRBD1
TGTGCCAGTATTAGGGGACAGGGGGCCGGGGAGCTGTTTTTT
CASIRGQGAGELFF
>NA|TRBJ1-6|TRBV10-3|NA
TGTGCCATCAGTGAAGCACTTTATAATTCACCCCTCCACTTT
CAISEALYNSPLHF
>once|TRBJ1-6|TRBV7-6|TRBD1
TGTGCCAGCAGCTCCAAAGGGGACAGGGGGCGCAGTTCACCCCTCCACTTT
CASSSKGDRGRSSPLHF
>NA|TRBJ2-1|TRBV5-1|TRBD2
TGCGCCAGCGGCTCGCCGGGACTACGCACTATTTACAATCGGAATGAGCAGTTCTTC
CASGSPGLRTIYNRNEQFF
>NA|TRBJ1-2|TRBV28|NA
TGTGCCAGCAGTCCGGGAGGCGTCTATGGCTACACCTTC
CASSPGGVYGYTF
>NA|TRBJ2-2|TRBV7-2|NA
TGTGCCAGCAGCTTACTTAATCTCCGGTCCACCGGGGAGCTGTTTTTT
CASSLLNLRSTGELFF
>NA|TRBJ1-5|TRBV7-8|NA
TGTGCCAGCGGACAGATTAGCAATCAGCCCCAGCATTTT
CASGQISNQPQHF
>few|TRBJ2-7|TRBV7-3|TRBD1
TGTGCCAGCAGCTTAAACCCCACAGGGGGTAACTTCTACGAGCAGTACTTC
CASSLNPTGGNFYEQYF
>NA|TRBJ2-7|TRBV7-2|NA
TGTGCCAGCAGCTTGACAGGAGACGAGCAGTACTTC
CASSLTGDEQYF
>few|TRBJ1-1|TRBV7-3|NA
TGTGCCAGCAGCTTAGGACAGAAGAACACTGAAGCTTTCTTT
CASSLGQKNTEAFF
>few|TRBJ2-7|TRBV19|TRBD2
TGTGCCAGTAGTATCCCGGGACTAGCGGAGGAGCAGTACTTC
CASSIPGLAEEQYF
>NA|TRBJ1-2|TRBV5-1|TRBD1
TGCGCCAGCAGCCCTCGGACAGGGACAGGTGGAGGCTACACCTTC
CASSPRTGTGGGYTF
>NA|TRBJ2-2|TRBV19|NA
TGTGCCAGTAGTATTTGGGGGGGCCACGGGGAGCTGTTTTTT
CASSIWGGHGELFF
>NA|TRBJ1-4|TRBV9|NA
TGTGCCAGCAGCGTAAGCAGGGGTGTGGGTGAAAAACTGTTTTTT
CASSVSRGVGEKLFF
>NA|TRBJ1-2|TRBV7-8|NA
TGTGCCAGCAGCTTCTCCAGGGGCCTGGATGGCTACACCTTC
CASSFSRGLDGYTF
>NA|TRBJ2-3|TRBV11-3|NA
TGTGCCAGCAGCTTAGGGTCAGTCACAGATACGCAGTATTTT
CASSLGSVTDTQYF
>few|TRBJ1-3|TRBV9|NA
TGTGCCAGCAGCGAGGGGATTTTCTCTGGAAACACCATATATTTT
CASSEGIFSGNTIYF
>NA|TRBJ2-1|TRBV7-9|NA
TGTGCCAGCAGCTTTGGGTACAGGGATGATGAGCAGTTCTTC
CASSFGYRDDEQFF
>NA|TRBJ1-2|TRBV9|TRBD1
TGTGCCAGCAGCTCCTGGGACAGGGGTAACTATGGCTACACCTTC
CASSSWDRGNYGYTF
>few|TRBJ2-7|TRBV14|NA
TGTGCCAGCAGCCAAGGATACGTCAGGAACGTCTACGAGCAGTACTTC
CASSQGYVRNVYEQYF
>NA|TRBJ2-7|TRBV9|TRBD1
TGTGCCAGCACCAGGACAGGGGGCATGGGCGAGCAGTACTTC
CASTRTGGMGEQYF
>NA|TRBJ2-7|TRBV12-5|NA
TGTGCTAGTGGAGTTCAGGCCAACGCCTACGAGCAGTACTTC
CASGVQANAYEQYF
>once|TRBJ2-1|TRBV6-4|NA
TGTGCCAGCAGTGACGGAGCGTGGAATGAGCAGTTCTTC
CASSDGAWNEQFF
>few|TRBJ1-6|TRBV6-4|TRBD1
TGTGCCAGCAGCCGGGACAGCGATAATTCACCCCTCCACTTT
CASSRDSDNSPLHF
>NA|TRBJ2-5|TRBV5-5|NA
TGTGCCAGCAGCCCGGTGCCTCGGGGGGAGACCCAGTACTTC
CASSPVPRGETQYF
>NA|TRBJ2-1|TRBV10-2|TRBD2
TGCGCCAGCAGTGAGTCGTGGCTAGCGGACAATGAGCAGTTCTTC
CASSESWLADNEQFF
>once|TRBJ1-5|TRBV7-2|TRBD1
TGTGCCAGCAGCTTAGGGATTAACCGGGACAGGGGGTGGAATCAGCCCCAGCATTTT
CASSLGINRDRGWNQPQHF
>few|TRBJ2-5|TRBV5-4|NA
TGTGCCAGCAGCTTGGGGGCCGGGGGTGAAGAGACCCAGTACTTC
CASSLGAGGEETQYF
>few|TRBJ1-4|TRBV18|NA
TGTGCCAGCTCACCATCCGCGGGGGTATATGAAAAACTGTTTTTT
CASSPSAGVYEKLFF